What follows is one T cell receptor (beta chain) and its context. The data were obtained in a study of cytomegalovirus exposure and HLA in healthy donors. Primers for the PCR totalled 60 Vbeta and 13 Jbeta. Clones were read by immunoSEQ multiplex PCR, and TCRdb kept only the in-frame ones, dropping some. Found here are some 150,000 clones, over 60% of them singletons; the top ten hold under 3.5%. The germline V gene encodes CDR1 MNHEY and CDR2 SVGAGI. The CDR3 length is 14 residues. J lost 7 bases, V lost 7 bases, and 8 bases had no gene match. The TCR sequence derives from a woman in her twenties or thirties in good health and CMV-seronegative. V is TRBV6-5 and J is TRBJ2-4; the match to TRBD2 covers 9 bases. Sequenced: PBMCs. The CDR3 sequence: CASMRSGSLNIQYF. Written as DNA, the CDR3 is TGTGCCAGCATGCGTAGCGGGAGTTTGAACATTCAGTACTTC.